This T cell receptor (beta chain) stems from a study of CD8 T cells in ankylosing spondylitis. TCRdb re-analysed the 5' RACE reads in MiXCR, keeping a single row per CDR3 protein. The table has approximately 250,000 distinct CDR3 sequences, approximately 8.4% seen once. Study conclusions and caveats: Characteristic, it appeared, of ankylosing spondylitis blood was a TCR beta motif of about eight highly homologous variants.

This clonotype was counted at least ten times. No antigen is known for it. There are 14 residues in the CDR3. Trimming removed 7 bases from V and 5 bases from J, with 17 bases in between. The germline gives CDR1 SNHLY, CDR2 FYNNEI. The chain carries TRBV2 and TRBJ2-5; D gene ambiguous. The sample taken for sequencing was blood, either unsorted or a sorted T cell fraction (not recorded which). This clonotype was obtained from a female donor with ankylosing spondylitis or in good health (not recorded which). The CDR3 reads CASKVAAGEETQYF. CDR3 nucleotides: TGTGCCAGCAAGGTTGCGGCCGGAGAGGAGACCCAGTACTTC.